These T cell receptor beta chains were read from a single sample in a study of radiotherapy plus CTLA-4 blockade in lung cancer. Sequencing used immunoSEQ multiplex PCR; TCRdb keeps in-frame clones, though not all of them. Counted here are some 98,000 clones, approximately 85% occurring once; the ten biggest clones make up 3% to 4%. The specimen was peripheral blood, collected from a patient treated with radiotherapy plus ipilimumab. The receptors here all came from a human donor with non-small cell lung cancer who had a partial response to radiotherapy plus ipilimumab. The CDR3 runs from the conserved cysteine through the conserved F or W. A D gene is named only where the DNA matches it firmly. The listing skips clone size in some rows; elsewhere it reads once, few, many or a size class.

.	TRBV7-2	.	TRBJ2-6	TGTGCCAGCTCAGATGGCTCTGGGGCCAACGTCCTGACTTTC	CASSDGSGANVLTF
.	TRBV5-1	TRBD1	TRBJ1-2	TGCGCCAGCAGCTTGGATTTGACAGGGAGAACTGGCTACACCTTC	CASSLDLTGRTGYTF
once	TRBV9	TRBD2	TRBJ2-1	TGTGCCAGCAGAGAGGGGACTAGCGACAATGAGCAGTTCTTC	CASREGTSDNEQFF
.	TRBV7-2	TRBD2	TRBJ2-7	TGTGCCAGCAGCCGGAGGACTAGCGGGAGGGGTGAGCAGTACTTC	CASSRRTSGRGEQYF
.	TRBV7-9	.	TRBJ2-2	TGTGCCAGCAGCCGGGACTACACCGGGGAGCTGTTTTTT	CASSRDYTGELFF
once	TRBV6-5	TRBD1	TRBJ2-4	TGTGCCAGCAGTCCCCTAGGGGGCGGCAAAAACATTCAGTACTTC	CASSPLGGGKNIQYF
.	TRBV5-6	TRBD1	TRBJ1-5	TGTGCCAGCAGCGTTGGAGGCAGGGGGCATCAGCCCCAGCATTTT	CASSVGGRGHQPQHF
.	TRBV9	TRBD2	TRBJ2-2	TGTGCCAGCAGCCCCAAGCGGGGTTCAAGCACCGGGGAGCTGTTTTTT	CASSPKRGSSTGELFF
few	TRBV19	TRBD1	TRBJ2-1	TGTGCCAGTAGTCCTCGACAGGGACGCAATGAGCAGTTCTTC	CASSPRQGRNEQFF
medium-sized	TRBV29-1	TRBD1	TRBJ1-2	TGCAGCGTTGACGTGGGACAGGGGGATGGCGGCTACACCTTC	CSVDVGQGDGGYTF
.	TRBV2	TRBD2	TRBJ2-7	TGTGCCAGCAGTGCGTCGGGACTAGCGGGAGGAGGCGAGCAGTACTTC	CASSASGLAGGGEQYF
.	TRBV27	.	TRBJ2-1	TGTGCCAGCAGTTTCCACGGGAGTGGACCCTACAATGAGCAGTTCTTC	CASSFHGSGPYNEQFF
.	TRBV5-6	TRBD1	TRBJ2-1	TGTGCCAGCAGCAGGACAGGCGGGTCTCTATACAATGAGCAGTTCTTC	CASSRTGGSLYNEQFF
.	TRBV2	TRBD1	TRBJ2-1	TGTGCCAGCAGAGACAGGGTCTCCTACAATGAGCAGTTCTTC	CASRDRVSYNEQFF
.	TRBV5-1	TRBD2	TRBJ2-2	TGCGCCAGCACGCGGGAGGGCGACACCGGGGAGCTGTTTTTT	CASTREGDTGELFF
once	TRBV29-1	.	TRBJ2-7	TGCAGCTCCACCGCAGGGTACGAGCAGTACTTC	CSSTAGYEQYF
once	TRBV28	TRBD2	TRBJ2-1	TGTGCCAGCAGTTTAAATCCGCTAGCGGGAGGTCATGAGCAGTTCTTC	CASSLNPLAGGHEQFF
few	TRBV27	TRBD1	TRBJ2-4	TGTGCCAGCAGTCCCCGGACAGGGTTAGCCAAAAACATTCAGTACTTC	CASSPRTGLAKNIQYF
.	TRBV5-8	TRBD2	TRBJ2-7	TGTGCCAGCACACTAGCGCGGACCTACGAGCAGTACTTC	CASTLARTYEQYF
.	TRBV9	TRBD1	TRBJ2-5	TGTGCCAGCAGCTTCCTAACAGGGGGCGCGAGCCAAGAGACCCAGTACTTC	CASSFLTGGASQETQYF
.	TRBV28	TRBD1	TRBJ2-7	TGTGCCAGCAGTACAGGGGGCTACGAGCAGTACTTC	CASSTGGYEQYF
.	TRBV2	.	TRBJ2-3	TGTGCCACGCACAGGGTTACGGGAGATACGCAGTATTTT	CATHRVTGDTQYF
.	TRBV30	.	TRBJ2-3	TGTGCCTGGAGCCCCTCGGCGGGCACAGATACGCAGTATTTT	CAWSPSAGTDTQYF
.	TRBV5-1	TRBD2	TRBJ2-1	TGCGCCAGCAGCCCCACACCGGGAGGATACAATGAGCAGTTCTTC	CASSPTPGGYNEQFF
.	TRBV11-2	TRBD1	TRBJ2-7	TGTGCCAGCAGCTTTAGGAGACAGGGGTCCCACGAGCAGTACTTC	CASSFRRQGSHEQYF